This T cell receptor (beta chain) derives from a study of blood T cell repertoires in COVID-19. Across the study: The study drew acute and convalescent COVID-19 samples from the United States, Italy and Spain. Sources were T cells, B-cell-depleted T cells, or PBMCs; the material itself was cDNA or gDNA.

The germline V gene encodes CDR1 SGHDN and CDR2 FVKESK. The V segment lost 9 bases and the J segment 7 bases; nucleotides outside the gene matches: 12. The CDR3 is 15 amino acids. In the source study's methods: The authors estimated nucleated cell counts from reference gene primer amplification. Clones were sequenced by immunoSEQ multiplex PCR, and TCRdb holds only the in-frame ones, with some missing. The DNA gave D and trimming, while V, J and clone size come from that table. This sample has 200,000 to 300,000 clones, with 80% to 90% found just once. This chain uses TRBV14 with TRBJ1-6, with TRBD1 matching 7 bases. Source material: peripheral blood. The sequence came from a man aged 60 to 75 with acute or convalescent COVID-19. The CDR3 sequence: CASSASGQPNSPLHF. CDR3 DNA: TGTGCCAGTTCAGCTTCGGGACAGCCCAATTCACCCCTCCACTTT.